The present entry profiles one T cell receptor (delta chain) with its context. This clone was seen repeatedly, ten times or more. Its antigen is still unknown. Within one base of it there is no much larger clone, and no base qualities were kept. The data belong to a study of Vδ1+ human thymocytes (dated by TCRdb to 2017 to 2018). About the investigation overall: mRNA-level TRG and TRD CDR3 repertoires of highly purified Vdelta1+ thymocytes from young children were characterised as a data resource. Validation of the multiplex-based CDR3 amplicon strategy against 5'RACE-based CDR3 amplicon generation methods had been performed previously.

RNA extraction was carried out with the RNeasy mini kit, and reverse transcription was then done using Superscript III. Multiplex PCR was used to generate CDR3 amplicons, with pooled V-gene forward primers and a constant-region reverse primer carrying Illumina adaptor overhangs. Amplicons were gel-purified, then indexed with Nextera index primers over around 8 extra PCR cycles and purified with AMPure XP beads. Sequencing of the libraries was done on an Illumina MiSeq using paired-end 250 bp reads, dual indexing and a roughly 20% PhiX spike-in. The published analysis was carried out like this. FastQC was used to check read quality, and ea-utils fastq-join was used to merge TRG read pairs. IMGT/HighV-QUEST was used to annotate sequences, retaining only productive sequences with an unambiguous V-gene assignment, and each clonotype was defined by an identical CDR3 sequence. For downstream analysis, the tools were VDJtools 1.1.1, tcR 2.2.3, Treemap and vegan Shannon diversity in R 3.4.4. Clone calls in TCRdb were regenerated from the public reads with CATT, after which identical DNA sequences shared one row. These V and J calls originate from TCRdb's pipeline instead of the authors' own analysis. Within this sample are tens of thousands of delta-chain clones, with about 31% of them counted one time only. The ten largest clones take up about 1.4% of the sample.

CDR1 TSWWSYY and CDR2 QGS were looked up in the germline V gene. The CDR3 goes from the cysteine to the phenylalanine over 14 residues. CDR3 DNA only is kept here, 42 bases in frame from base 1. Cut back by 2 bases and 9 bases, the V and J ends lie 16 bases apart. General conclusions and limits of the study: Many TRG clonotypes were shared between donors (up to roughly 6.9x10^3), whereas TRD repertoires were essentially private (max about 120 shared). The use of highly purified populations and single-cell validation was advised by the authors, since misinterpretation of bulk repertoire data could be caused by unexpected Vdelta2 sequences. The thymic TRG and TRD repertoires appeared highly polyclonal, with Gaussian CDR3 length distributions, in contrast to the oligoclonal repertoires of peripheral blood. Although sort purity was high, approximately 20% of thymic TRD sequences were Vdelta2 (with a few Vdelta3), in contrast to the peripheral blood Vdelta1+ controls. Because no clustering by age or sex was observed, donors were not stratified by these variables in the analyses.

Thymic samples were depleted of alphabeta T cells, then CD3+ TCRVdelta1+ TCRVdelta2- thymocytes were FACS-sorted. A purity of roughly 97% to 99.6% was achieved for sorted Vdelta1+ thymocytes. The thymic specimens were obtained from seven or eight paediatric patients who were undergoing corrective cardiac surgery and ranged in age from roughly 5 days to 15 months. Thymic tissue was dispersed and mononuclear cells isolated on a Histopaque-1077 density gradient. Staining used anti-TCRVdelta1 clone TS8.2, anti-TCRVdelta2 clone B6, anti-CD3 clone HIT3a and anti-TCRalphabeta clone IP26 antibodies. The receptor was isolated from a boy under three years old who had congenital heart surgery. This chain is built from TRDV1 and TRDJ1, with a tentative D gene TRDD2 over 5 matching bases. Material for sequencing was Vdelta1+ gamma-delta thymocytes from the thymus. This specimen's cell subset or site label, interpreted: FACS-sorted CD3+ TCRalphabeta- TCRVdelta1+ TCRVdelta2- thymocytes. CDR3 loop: CALGEAESNLQLIF. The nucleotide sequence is TGTGCTCTTGGGGAAGCGGAGTCCAACCTACAACTCATCTTT.